Listed below are T cell receptor beta chains from one sample, sequenced in a study of blood T cell repertoires in COVID-19. The protocol was immunoSEQ multiplex PCR, while the TCRdb copy is restricted to in-frame clones and leaves out a portion. The sample has roughly 76,000 clones, around nine tenths seen once. The sample comprised peripheral blood. The source is a man aged 30-40 years with acute or convalescent COVID-19. The CDR3 runs from the conserved cysteine through the conserved F or W. Each record gives: J gene, V gene, D gene, clone size, CDR3 DNA, CDR3 protein. D genes are given only for firm matches. Clone size is shown for a subset of rows, as once, few, many or a class of expanded clone.

TRBJ2-7 | TRBV5-4 | - | - | TGTGCCACCCGGGACTTAGCCTCTGAGCAGTACTTC | CATRDLASEQYF
TRBJ2-1 | TRBV4-3 | - | - | TGCGCCAGCAGCCAAGATAGGTTTGGCAGGGTAGGTCATGAGCAGTTCTTC | CASSQDRFGRVGHEQFF
TRBJ2-5 | TRBV29-1 | TRBD2 | - | TGCAGCGTTGGGACTAGCGGGAGAGGAGAGACCCAGTACTTC | CSVGTSGRGETQYF
TRBJ2-5 | TRBV11-2 | TRBD2 | - | TGTGCCAGCAGCTTAGCCAGCGGGGGAGCGGGGCCCCCAGAGACCCAGTACTTC | CASSLASGGAGPPETQYF
TRBJ1-2 | TRBV5-4 | TRBD1 | - | TGTGCCAGCAGCTTTTACGGACAGGGCGGCTACACCTTC | CASSFYGQGGYTF
TRBJ2-5 | TRBV6-5 | - | - | TGTGCCAGCAGCCACAGTAAGGACGGGAAAGAGACCCAGTACTTC | CASSHSKDGKETQYF
TRBJ2-7 | TRBV10-3 | - | - | TGTGCCATCAGTGAGTCGTACGGGACAAAGTACGAGCAGTACTTC | CAISESYGTKYEQYF
TRBJ2-5 | TRBV5-4 | TRBD2 | - | TGTGCCAGCAGGCCGCGCGGGGGGCGGGATGGGGAGACCCAGTACTTC | CASRPRGGRDGETQYF
TRBJ1-2 | TRBV14 | - | - | TGTGCCAGCAGCCAAGATTTGGGAGCTTGGTATGGCTACACCTTC | CASSQDLGAWYGYTF
TRBJ2-7 | TRBV12-3/TRBV12-4 | TRBD1 | - | TGTGCCAGCAGAACAGACAGGGGTAATCAGTACTTC | CASRTDRGNQYF
TRBJ2-7 | TRBV6-6 | - | - | TGTGCCAGCAGTTACACGCTAGACCCCTACGAGCAGTACTTC | CASSYTLDPYEQYF
TRBJ2-6 | TRBV3-1/TRBV3-2 | - | - | TGTGCCAGCAGCCAGAGACTCGGGGGAGCCAACGTCCTGACTTTC | CASSQRLGGANVLTF
TRBJ2-6 | TRBV2 | - | - | TGTGCCAGTACCGGGACTCCTTCAAACTCTGGGGCCAACGTCCTGACTTTC | CASTGTPSNSGANVLTF
TRBJ1-1 | TRBV28 | - | - | TGTGCCAGCACCTCTAACCCCATGGGCGGATTATTGGGGCGGGGTAAATCGGACACTGAAGCTTTCTTT | CASTSNPMGGLLGRGKSDTEAFF
TRBJ2-5 | TRBV18 | TRBD1 | - | TGTGCCAGCTCACCAAGGACAGGGAGGGAGACCCAGTACTTC | CASSPRTGRETQYF
TRBJ2-1 | TRBV27 | - | - | TGTGCCAGCAGTTTTGACGGGAGAATCGACAATGAGCAGTTCTTC | CASSFDGRIDNEQFF
TRBJ2-3 | TRBV18 | TRBD2 | - | TGTGCCAGCTCACCTCTGACTAGCGGGAGAGGAGGCGCAGATACGCAGTATTTT | CASSPLTSGRGGADTQYF
TRBJ2-7 | TRBV5-6 | TRBD1 | - | TGTGCCAGCAGTGGACAGGACGAGCAGTACTTC | CASSGQDEQYF
TRBJ2-7 | TRBV12-3/TRBV12-4 | TRBD1 | once | TGTGCCAGCAGTAAACAGGGGGCGTTCGAGCAGTACTTC | CASSKQGAFEQYF
TRBJ1-5 | TRBV6-1 | - | - | TGTGCCAGCAGTGAAGTGGGGAGAGGCAATCAGCCCCAGCATTTT | CASSEVGRGNQPQHF
TRBJ2-7 | TRBV23-1 | - | - | TGCGCCAGCAGTCAACCGGGACACAGACTAGCCAGTCACTTCTACGAGCAGTACTTC | CASSQPGHRLASHFYEQYF
TRBJ2-2 | TRBV9 | - | - | TGTGCCAGCAGCGGAGGGGCGGGAACGGCCGGGGAGCTGTTTTTT | CASSGGAGTAGELFF
TRBJ2-7 | TRBV30 | - | - | TGTGCCTGGGGCTTGGAGGTAGGCGGTAGGGAGCAGTACTTC | CAWGLEVGGREQYF
TRBJ2-2 | TRBV3-1/TRBV3-2 | TRBD1 | - | TGTGCCAGCAGCCCTCGGGACAGCACCGGGGAGCTGTTTTTT | CASSPRDSTGELFF
TRBJ2-7 | TRBV12-3/TRBV12-4 | - | - | TGTGCCAGCAGTTTAACTTACGAGCAGTACTTC | CASSLTYEQYF
TRBJ2-2 | TRBV5-4 | - | - | TGTGCCAGCAGCCCTCGAGGGGAGCGGAGGGGCACCGGGGAGCTGTTTTTT | CASSPRGERRGTGELFF
TRBJ1-1 | TRBV25-1 | TRBD1 | - | TGTGCCAGCAGTCAAGCCGACAGGGCGAAGACTGAAGCTTTCTTT | CASSQADRAKTEAFF
TRBJ2-7 | TRBV20-1 | TRBD1 | - | TGCAGTGCCAGTAGACGGGACAGCTTCGGCCGAGGGGAGTACTTC | CSASRRDSFGRGEYF
TRBJ2-3 | TRBV28 | - | once | TGTGCCAGCAGCCCCGCGGGTGATACGCAGTATTTT | CASSPAGDTQYF
TRBJ2-1 | TRBV19 | - | - | TGTGCCAGTAGTCGCAGTAATGAGCAGTTCTTC | CASSRSNEQFF
TRBJ2-1 | TRBV19 | - | - | TGTGCCAGTAGTATGGAGGGTAGCGGACTATACAATGAGCAGTTCTTC | CASSMEGSGLYNEQFF
TRBJ2-7 | TRBV4-1 | TRBD1 | - | TGCGCCAGCAGCCCCTGGACAGGGCAAGGCTACGAGCAGTACTTC | CASSPWTGQGYEQYF
TRBJ2-3 | TRBV2 | TRBD2 | - | TGTGCCAGCAGAAGGCTAGCGGAGCACACAGATACGCAGTATTTT | CASRRLAEHTDTQYF
TRBJ1-2 | TRBV28 | - | once | TGTGCCAGCACCCTAGGGCCGGGGGGGGACTATGGCTACACCTTC | CASTLGPGGDYGYTF
TRBJ1-6 | TRBV7-9 | - | - | TGTGCCAGCAGCTCGGGTTCGAGCTCCTATAATTCACCCCTCCACTTT | CASSSGSSSYNSPLHF
TRBJ1-4 | TRBV11-2 | - | - | TGTGCCAGCAGCCCTGGGAGGGAGGGAACTAATGAAAAACTGTTTTTT | CASSPGREGTNEKLFF
TRBJ2-2 | TRBV7-3 | TRBD2 | once | TGTGCCAGCAGCTTAACTGGGACTAGCGGGTTTGCCGGGGAGCTGTTTTTT | CASSLTGTSGFAGELFF
TRBJ2-3 | TRBV5-4 | - | - | TGTGCCAGCAGCTCCAAGTCTAGGATTGTAGATACGCAGTATTTT | CASSSKSRIVDTQYF
TRBJ2-2 | TRBV19 | - | - | TGTGCCAGTAGTTCCGGACTGACGAACACCGGGGAGCTGTTTTTT | CASSSGLTNTGELFF